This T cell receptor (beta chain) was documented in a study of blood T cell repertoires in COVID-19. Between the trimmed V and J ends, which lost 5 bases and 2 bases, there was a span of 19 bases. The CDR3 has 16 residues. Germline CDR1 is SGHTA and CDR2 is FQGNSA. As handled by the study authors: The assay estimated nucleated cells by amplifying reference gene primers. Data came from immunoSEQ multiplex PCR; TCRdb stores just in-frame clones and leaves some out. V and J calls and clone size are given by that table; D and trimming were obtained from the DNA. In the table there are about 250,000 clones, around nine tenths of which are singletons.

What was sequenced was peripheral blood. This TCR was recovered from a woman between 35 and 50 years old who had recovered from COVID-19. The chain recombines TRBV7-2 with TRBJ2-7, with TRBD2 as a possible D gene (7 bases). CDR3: CASSPRGGANPYEQYF. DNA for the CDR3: TGTGCCAGCAGCCCTAGGGGGGGGGCCAACCCCTACGAGCAGTACTTC.